Sequencing of this TCR beta chain was carried out in a study of T cell responses to AZD1222 COVID-19 vaccine. Study-wide results and caveats: There were mostly white British donors and more females than males, and clonal diversity was possibly underestimated.

The CDR3 loop spans 15 amino acids. Trimming left V 1 base short and J 4 bases short, with 11 bases between. In germline, CDR1 is SGHTA, CDR2 FQGNSA. Assay: immunoSEQ multiplex PCR; the TCRdb copy retains only in-frame clones and omits some. The data contain 95,000 to 150,000 clones, 85% to 90% of them singletons. This clone has a single count. No antigen is known for it. The clonotype originates from an adult in good health. This material consisted of peripheral blood, taken on day 0 of AZD1222 vaccination. V is TRBV7-2 and J is TRBJ2-1; TRBD1 or TRBD2 may be the D gene (6 bases each). CDR3 nucleotide sequence: TGTGCCAGCAGCTTAGTTGGGGGGCAGTACAATGAGCAGTTCTTC. Its translation: CASSLVGGQYNEQFF.